This is a list of T cell receptor beta chains from one sample in a study of metastatic and nonmetastatic thyroid tumors. MiXCR reprocessed the PCR reads for TCRdb. The sample shows some 20,000 clones, 9.5% to 12% of them seen only once. The sample comprised blood. These receptor sequences come from a female donor with papillary thyroid cancer or a benign thyroid nodule (not recorded which). Some clones in this sample may be carry-over from other donors' samples. The CDR3 runs from the conserved cysteine through the conserved F or W. The order of the fields is clone size, V gene, D gene, J gene, CDR3 protein, CDR3 DNA. The D gene is left open where the match is weak. Size tells how often a clone was seen (once, few, many) or the class of an expanded clone, and some rows leave it out.

abundance: many; v_gene: TRBV30; d_gene: .; j_gene: TRBJ2-3; CDR3aa: CAWSRGRGTDTQYF; CDR3nt: TGTGCCTGGAGTCGGGGGCGGGGCACAGATACGCAGTATTTT
abundance: few; v_gene: TRBV27; d_gene: TRBD2; j_gene: TRBJ2-5; CDR3aa: CASSLRWLAGNKETQYF; CDR3nt: TGTGCCAGCAGTTTAAGGTGGCTAGCGGGAAATAAAGAGACCCAGTACTTC
abundance: many; v_gene: TRBV20-1; d_gene: .; j_gene: TRBJ2-7; CDR3aa: CSAMDGTYEQYF; CDR3nt: TGCAGTGCTATGGACGGAACCTACGAGCAGTACTTC
abundance: many; v_gene: TRBV20-1; d_gene: TRBD2; j_gene: TRBJ2-7; CDR3aa: CSASGGRVSEQYF; CDR3nt: TGCAGTGCCTCAGGCGGGAGGGTAAGCGAGCAGTACTTC
abundance: .; v_gene: TRBV4-2; d_gene: TRBD2; j_gene: TRBJ2-1; CDR3aa: CASSRGRTSGSSKFNNEQFF; CDR3nt: TGTGCCAGCAGCCGAGGTAGGACTAGCGGGAGTTCCAAGTTTAACAATGAGCAGTTCTTC
abundance: many; v_gene: TRBV7-2; d_gene: .; j_gene: TRBJ2-7; CDR3aa: CASSLAEVQQYF; CDR3nt: TGTGCCAGCAGCTTAGCCGAGGTCCAGCAGTACTTC
abundance: many; v_gene: TRBV20-1; d_gene: TRBD2; j_gene: TRBJ2-1; CDR3aa: CSARGVLAGGSSYNEQFF; CDR3nt: TGCAGTGCTAGAGGGGTCCTAGCGGGAGGTTCCTCCTACAATGAGCAGTTCTTC
abundance: medium-sized; v_gene: TRBV12-3/TRBV12-4; d_gene: .; j_gene: TRBJ2-7; CDR3aa: CASSLGSIYEQYF; CDR3nt: TGTGCCAGCAGTTTGGGCAGTATCTACGAGCAGTACTTC
abundance: few; v_gene: TRBV28; d_gene: .; j_gene: TRBJ2-2; CDR3aa: CASSFSEYGELFF; CDR3nt: TGTGCCAGCAGTTTCTCGGAGTATGGGGAGCTGTTTTTT
abundance: many; v_gene: TRBV30; d_gene: .; j_gene: TRBJ2-3; CDR3aa: CAWSAQADTQYF; CDR3nt: TGTGCCTGGAGTGCGCAGGCAGATACGCAGTATTTT
abundance: .; v_gene: TRBV5-4; d_gene: .; j_gene: TRBJ2-5; CDR3aa: CASSLVGQETQYF; CDR3nt: TGTGCCAGCAGCTTGGTGGGGCAAGAGACCCAGTACTTC
abundance: .; v_gene: TRBV20-1; d_gene: .; j_gene: TRBJ2-6; CDR3aa: CSARAGLSSGANVLTF; CDR3nt: TGCAGTGCTAGAGCAGGGCTGAGCTCTGGTGCCAACGTCCTGACTTTC
abundance: medium-sized; v_gene: TRBV12-3/TRBV12-4; d_gene: TRBD1; j_gene: TRBJ1-5; CDR3aa: CASSGQGGNQPQHF; CDR3nt: TGTGCCAGCAGTGGACAGGGGGGGAATCAGCCCCAGCATTTT
abundance: many; v_gene: TRBV6-2/TRBV6-3; d_gene: .; j_gene: TRBJ2-6; CDR3aa: CASSYILRTDTYSGANVLTF; CDR3nt: TGTGCCAGCAGTTACATCTTACGGACAGACACCTACTCTGGGGCCAACGTCCTGACTTTC
abundance: many; v_gene: TRBV27; d_gene: .; j_gene: TRBJ2-7; CDR3aa: CASSALFVRPTSEQYF; CDR3nt: TGTGCCAGCAGCGCCTTATTCGTTAGGCCCACGTCCGAGCAGTACTTC
abundance: medium-sized; v_gene: TRBV12-3/TRBV12-4; d_gene: TRBD2; j_gene: TRBJ2-1; CDR3aa: CASSLSLASSYNEQFF; CDR3nt: TGTGCCAGCAGTTTGTCACTAGCGAGCTCCTACAATGAGCAGTTCTTC
abundance: few; v_gene: TRBV29-1; d_gene: .; j_gene: TRBJ2-1; CDR3aa: CSVVSGPNEQFF; CDR3nt: TGCAGCGTTGTCAGCGGTCCCAATGAGCAGTTCTTC
abundance: many; v_gene: TRBV5-1; d_gene: TRBD1; j_gene: TRBJ2-3; CDR3aa: CASSLDQGASTDTQYF; CDR3nt: TGCGCCAGCAGCTTGGACCAGGGGGCCAGCACAGATACGCAGTATTTT
abundance: many; v_gene: TRBV28; d_gene: .; j_gene: TRBJ2-4; CDR3aa: CASRAAKPQNIQYF; CDR3nt: TGTGCCAGCAGGGCAGCGAAGCCCCAAAACATTCAGTACTTC
abundance: many; v_gene: TRBV10-1; d_gene: .; j_gene: TRBJ2-1; CDR3aa: CASSKVGATNEQFF; CDR3nt: TGCGCCAGCAGTAAGGTGGGAGCGACGAATGAGCAGTTCTTC
abundance: many; v_gene: TRBV19; d_gene: .; j_gene: TRBJ1-4; CDR3aa: CASNPNTLNEKLFF; CDR3nt: TGTGCCAGTAATCCGAACACACTGAATGAAAAACTGTTTTTT
abundance: .; v_gene: TRBV28; d_gene: .; j_gene: TRBJ2-7; CDR3aa: CASSPSREQYF; CDR3nt: TGTGCCAGCAGTCCATCTAGGGAGCAGTACTTC
abundance: many; v_gene: TRBV15; d_gene: .; j_gene: TRBJ2-5; CDR3aa: CATSPRVGQETQYF; CDR3nt: TGTGCCACCAGCCCCCGGGTCGGGCAAGAGACCCAGTACTTC
abundance: many; v_gene: TRBV4-2; d_gene: TRBD2; j_gene: TRBJ2-1; CDR3aa: CASSQVLLTSGYNEQFF; CDR3nt: TGTGCCAGCAGCCAAGTCCTCTTGACTAGCGGATACAATGAGCAGTTCTTC
abundance: few; v_gene: TRBV28; d_gene: .; j_gene: TRBJ1-2; CDR3aa: CASSLGGNNYGYTF; CDR3nt: TGTGCCAGCAGTCTGGGGGGGAATAACTATGGCTACACCTTC
abundance: many; v_gene: TRBV6-4; d_gene: TRBD2; j_gene: TRBJ2-2; CDR3aa: CASTSGDTGELFF; CDR3nt: TGTGCCAGCACTAGCGGGGACACCGGGGAGCTGTTTTTT
abundance: .; v_gene: TRBV7-8; d_gene: TRBD2; j_gene: TRBJ2-5; CDR3aa: CASSKTGLAGVETQYF; CDR3nt: TGTGCCAGCAGCAAGACGGGACTAGCGGGAGTTGAGACCCAGTACTTC
abundance: .; v_gene: TRBV13; d_gene: .; j_gene: TRBJ2-7; CDR3aa: CASSLGFGISYEQYF; CDR3nt: TGTGCCAGCAGCTTAGGGTTTGGCATTTCGTACGAGCAGTACTTC
abundance: medium-sized; v_gene: TRBV10-3; d_gene: TRBD1; j_gene: TRBJ1-5; CDR3aa: CAISEGQGGSSNQPQHF; CDR3nt: TGTGCCATCAGTGAAGGTCAGGGGGGAAGTAGCAATCAGCCCCAGCATTTT
abundance: medium-sized; v_gene: TRBV6-6; d_gene: .; j_gene: TRBJ2-7; CDR3aa: CASSYRLSGQPYEQYF; CDR3nt: TGTGCCAGCAGTTACAGGCTTTCGGGACAACCCTACGAGCAGTACTTC
abundance: many; v_gene: TRBV7-2; d_gene: .; j_gene: TRBJ1-4; CDR3aa: CASSNLWDEKLFF; CDR3nt: TGTGCCAGCAGCAACCTTTGGGACGAAAAACTGTTTTTT
abundance: many; v_gene: TRBV10-1; d_gene: .; j_gene: TRBJ1-5; CDR3aa: CASSESNQPQHF; CDR3nt: TGCGCCAGCAGTGAGTCGAATCAGCCCCAGCATTTT
abundance: few; v_gene: TRBV28; d_gene: .; j_gene: TRBJ1-2; CDR3aa: CASSLWAGGSDYGYTF; CDR3nt: TGTGCCAGCAGTTTATGGGCGGGGGGCAGTGACTATGGCTACACCTTC
abundance: many; v_gene: TRBV7-8; d_gene: .; j_gene: TRBJ2-5; CDR3aa: CASSLRAGKETQYF; CDR3nt: TGTGCCAGCAGCTTACGGGCAGGGAAAGAGACCCAGTACTTC
abundance: many; v_gene: TRBV28; d_gene: TRBD2; j_gene: TRBJ2-2; CDR3aa: CASSFGLAGGWPGELFF; CDR3nt: TGTGCCAGCAGTTTCGGACTAGCGGGAGGTTGGCCCGGGGAGCTGTTTTTT